These 20 T cell receptor beta chains were sequenced from one sample in a study of cytomegalovirus exposure and HLA in healthy donors. 13 Jbeta primers and 60 Vbeta primers were used for the PCR. The assay was immunoSEQ multiplex PCR, and TCRdb's table has in-frame clones only and misses some. The sample records approximately 170,000 clones, more than 80% being singletons. Sequenced: PBMCs. These receptor sequences come from a woman between 18 and 29 years old in good health and CMV-seronegative.

As for this clone: The same CDR3 is also encoded by other DNA sequences in this sample. The genes are TRBV30 and TRBJ2-7; D call uncertain. Germline CDR1 GTSNPN, CDR2 SVGIG (reference sequence). V was trimmed by 5 bases and J by 3 bases, leaving 8 bases between them. This CDR3 region has 11 residues. CDR3 coding DNA: TGTGCCTGGGCCGGAGTCTACGAGCAGTACTTC. It translates to CAWAGVYEQYF.

The chain links TRBV10-3 to TRBJ1-4; 8 positions match TRBD1. Looked up from germline, CDR1 is ENHRY and CDR2 is SYGVKD. V lost 5 bases and J lost 12; bases outside the gene matches: 20. The CDR3 runs to 17 residues. This CDR3 is CAISKDRDDRRPTELFF. In DNA, the CDR3 is TGTGCCATCAGTAAGGACAGGGACGATCGCCGCCCCACGGAACTGTTTTTT.

The chain recombines TRBV19 with TRBJ2-2; 13 nucleotides align to TRBD2. Germline V lookup: CDR1 LNHDA, CDR2 SQIVND (reference sequence). The CDR3 totals 18 residues. Unmatched junction bases numbered 9, after V lost 3 bases and J lost 5 bases. CDR3 in amino acids: CASSIMMRTSGRTGELFF. CDR3 sequence (DNA): TGTGCCAGTAGTATTATGATGAGGACTAGCGGGAGAACCGGGGAGCTGTTTTTT. Based on the CDR3 plus reference TRBV19 and TRBJ2-2, the full variable domain is DGGITQSPKYLFRKEGQNVTLSCEQNLNHDAMYWYRQDPGQGLRLIYYSQIVNDFQKGDIAEGYSVSREKKESFPLTVTSAQKNPTAFYLCASSIMMRTSGRTGELFFGEGSRLTVL.

This chain's CDR3 is CASSLVQGSDTQYF. The CDR3 DNA reads as TGTGCCAGCAGCTTAGTACAGGGTTCGGATACGCAGTATTTT. The chain recombines TRBV7-9 with TRBJ2-3, with D perhaps matching TRBD1 (6 bases). The germline V and J ends were trimmed by 1 base and 6 bases, with 11 bases remaining between them. CDR1 and CDR2 from the germline V gene are SEHNR and FQNEAQ (reference sequence). The CDR3 is made up of 14 amino acids.

The chain has TRBV20-1 and TRBJ2-1, with 8 bases matching TRBD1. Trimming took 5 bases from V and 11 from J; bases not matched to a gene: 5. Germline-derived CDR1 and CDR2 are DFQATT and SNEGSKA (reference sequence). CDR3 length: 11 residues. The CDR3 spells CSAEDRGQQFF. DNA for the CDR3: TGCAGTGCTGAAGACAGGGGCCAGCAGTTCTTC.

The genes are TRBV10-3 and TRBJ2-1, with 9 bases identical to TRBD2. CDR1 ENHRY and CDR2 SYGVKD come from the germline V gene. The CDR3 runs to 14 residues. V lost 9 bases to trimming and J lost 8 bases; unmatched junction nucleotides: 11. The CDR3 spells CAIQPGLAVHEQFF. CDR3 sequence (DNA): TGTGCCATTCAACCGGGACTAGCAGTCCATGAGCAGTTCTTC.

To note about this clone: The junction departs from the called germline gene at one end, perhaps through a read error. The rearrangement uses TRBV5-4 and TRBJ2-1; D call uncertain. From germline, CDR1 is SGHNT and CDR2 YYREEE (reference sequence). The CDR3 totals 15 residues. CDR3 sequence reads: CASTLIGGEPNEQFF. In DNA form, the CDR3 reads TGTGCCAGCACCTTGATCGGCGGCGAACCCAATGAGCAGTTCTTC.

The chain is built from TRBV4-2 and TRBJ1-4; D perhaps matches TRBD1 (6 bases). Germline V gene sequence: CDR1 LGHNA, CDR2 YNFKEQ. Trimming removed 7 bases from V and 7 bases from J, with 16 bases in between. CDR3 length equals 14 residues. The CDR3 DNA follows: TGTGCCAGCACCGAATCAGGGGTTGGTGAAAAACTGTTTTTT. It codes for CASTESGVGEKLFF.

The chain joins TRBV5-1 to TRBJ1-4, with D perhaps TRBD1 (5 bases). The ends were cut back, 5 bases at V and 3 bases at J, with 8 bases in the middle. Germline V gene data show CDR1 as SGHRS and CDR2 as YFSETQ. CDR3 length equals 13 residues. The CDR3, as DNA: TGCGCCAGCAGGGGACTAGCTAATGAAAAACTGTTTTTT. Protein product: CASRGLANEKLFF.

The chain is built from TRBV28 and TRBJ2-1; TRBD1 matches 7 bases. After removal of 2 bases from V and 6 bases from J, the junction contained 4 bases not matched to a gene. This CDR3 has 14 residues. Germline V gives CDR1 MDHEN, CDR2 SYDVKM. CDR3 sequence: CASSLLGGSNEQFF. The CDR3 region has the DNA TGTGCCAGCAGTTTACTAGGGGGCAGCAATGAGCAGTTCTTC.

CDR3 sequence reads: CASKGGLTGELFF. The CDR3 DNA sequence: TGTGCCAGCAAGGGGGGGCTCACCGGGGAGCTGTTTTTT. The chain employs TRBV2 and TRBJ2-2; TRBD2 is a possible D gene (7 bases). The CDR3 runs to 13 residues. The ends were cut back, 7 bases at V and 4 bases at J, with 10 bases in the middle. The V gene's germline CDR1 is SNHLY and CDR2 FYNNEI.

With regard to this clone: The sample carries other DNA sequences with the same CDR3. The chain combines TRBV18 with TRBJ1-5; no definite D call. Trimming removed 0 bases at V and 7 bases at J, with 10 bases between. There are 14 residues in the CDR3. Germline loops: CDR1 KGHSH, CDR2 LQKENI. As DNA, the CDR3 is TGTGCCAGCTCACCACCGGGAGGGAACCAGCCCCAGCATTTT. Translation: CASSPPGGNQPQHF.

This clone was seen a few times. The V gene is TRBV11-2, the J gene TRBJ2-2; maybe TRBD1 (5 bases). The CDR3 loop spans 16 amino acids. Trimming removed 1 base at V and 0 bases at J, with 9 bases between. Germline CDR1 is SGHAT and CDR2 is FQNNGV. CDR3 DNA: TGTGCCAGCAGCTTAGTGAGGACAACGAACACCGGGGAGCTGTTTTTT. Amino acid sequence: CASSLVRTTNTGELFF.

This clone was seen more than once but under ten times. The rearrangement links TRBV15 to TRBJ2-3; TRBD2 is a possible D gene (5 bases). Trimming took 0 bases from V and 6 from J, leaving 7 bases between them. Per germline, CDR1 LNHNV and CDR2 YYDKDF (reference sequence). The CDR3 has 13 amino acids. The CDR3 sequence: CATSRDSGDTQYF. CDR3 nucleotide sequence: TGTGCCACCAGCAGAGATTCGGGGGATACGCAGTATTTT.

The V call is TRBV5-1, the J call TRBJ2-7; D is possibly TRBD2 (6 bases). This CDR3 is 16 amino acids long. CDR1 is SGHRS and CDR2 is YFSETQ in the germline V gene. Trimming removed 0 bases from V and 0 bases from J, with 13 bases in between. For the CDR3, the DNA is TGCGCCAGCAGCTTGGCTCGTTCCGGGAGCTCCTACGAGCAGTACTTC. Protein: CASSLARSGSSYEQYF.

This clone was detected once. The V call is TRBV19, the J call TRBJ2-5, with D perhaps TRBD2 (6 bases). The last part of the DNA fits TRBJ2-7 better; the J call may be wrong. The CDR3 length is 14 residues. Germline V CDR1 and CDR2: LNHDA, SQIVND (reference sequence). CDR3 DNA sequence: TGTGCCAGTAGTCCGGCTAGCGATGCCTACGAGCAGTACTTC. Amino acid sequence: CASSPASDAYEQYF.

The chain joins TRBV29-1 to TRBJ1-2, with 8 bases that match TRBD1. Germline CDR1 SQVTM, CDR2 ANQGSEA. The length of the CDR3 is 14 residues. J was trimmed by 0 bases and V by 4 bases; bases with no gene match: 4. CDR3: CSVGGQGTNYGYTF. DNA of the CDR3: TGCAGCGTTGGAGGACAGGGAACTAACTATGGCTACACCTTC.

CDR3: CASSLRTSGDTDTQYF. The CDR3 DNA sequence: TGTGCCAGCAGCCTTAGGACTAGCGGGGACACAGATACGCAGTATTTT. The V call is TRBV4-2, the J call TRBJ2-3, with 12 bases that match TRBD2. The length of the CDR3 is 16 residues. Germline V gives CDR1 LGHNA, CDR2 YNFKEQ. J was trimmed by 2 bases and V by 4 bases; bases with no gene match: 4.

The chain has TRBV28 and TRBJ1-1, with D possibly matching TRBD1 (6 bases). Germline CDR1 reads MDHEN; CDR2 reads SYDVKM. The CDR3 sequence is 14 residues long. Trimming took 6 bases from V and 2 from J, leaving 13 bases between them. The CDR3 region is CASRRQVTNTEAFF. CDR3 in DNA: TGTGCCAGCAGAAGACAGGTAACTAACACTGAAGCTTTCTTT.

This clone has only a few counts. The genes are TRBV6-5 and TRBJ2-1; D is possibly TRBD2 (5 bases). Germline V lookup: CDR1 MNHEY, CDR2 SVGAGI. The V gene lost 9 bases and the J gene lost 0 bases, with 15 bases spanning the gap. CDR3 length: 15 residues. Here the CDR3 DNA reads TGTGCCAGTAGATTGAGCGGAGGCTCCTACAATGAGCAGTTCTTC. Amino acid sequence: CASRLSGGSYNEQFF.